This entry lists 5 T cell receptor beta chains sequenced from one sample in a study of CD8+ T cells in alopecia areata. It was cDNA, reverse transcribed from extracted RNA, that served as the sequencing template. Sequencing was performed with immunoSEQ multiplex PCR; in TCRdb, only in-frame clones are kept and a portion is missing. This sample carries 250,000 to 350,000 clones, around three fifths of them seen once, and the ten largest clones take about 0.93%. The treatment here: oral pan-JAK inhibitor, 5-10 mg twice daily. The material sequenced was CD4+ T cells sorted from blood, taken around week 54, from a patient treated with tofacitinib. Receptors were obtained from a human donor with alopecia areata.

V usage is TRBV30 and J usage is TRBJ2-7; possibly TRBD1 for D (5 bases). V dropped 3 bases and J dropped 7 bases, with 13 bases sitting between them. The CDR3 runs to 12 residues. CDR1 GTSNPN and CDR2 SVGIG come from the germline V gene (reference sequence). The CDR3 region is CAWSQGRWEQYF. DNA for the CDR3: TGTGCCTGGAGCCAGGGTCGTTGGGAGCAGTACTTC.

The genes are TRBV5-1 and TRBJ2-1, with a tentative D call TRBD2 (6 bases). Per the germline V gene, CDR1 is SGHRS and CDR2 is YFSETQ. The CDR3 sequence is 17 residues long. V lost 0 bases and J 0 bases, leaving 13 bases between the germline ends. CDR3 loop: CASSLERALSSYNEQFF. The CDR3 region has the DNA TGCGCCAGCAGCTTGGAGCGGGCCTTGAGCTCCTACAATGAGCAGTTCTTC.

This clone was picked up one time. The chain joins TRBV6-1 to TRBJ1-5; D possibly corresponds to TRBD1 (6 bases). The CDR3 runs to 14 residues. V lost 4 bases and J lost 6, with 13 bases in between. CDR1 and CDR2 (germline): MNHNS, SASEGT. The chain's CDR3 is CASSGGAGVQPQHF. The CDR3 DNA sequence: TGTGCCAGCAGTGGGGGGGCCGGCGTTCAGCCCCAGCATTTT.

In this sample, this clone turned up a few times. The CDR3 loop reads CSVGNQGEQYF. In DNA form, the CDR3 reads TGCAGCGTGGGGAACCAGGGCGAGCAGTACTTC. This chain links TRBV29-1 with TRBJ2-7; D perhaps matches TRBD1 (5 bases). Germline V gives CDR1 SQVTM, CDR2 ANQGSEA. The CDR3 has 11 amino acids. Trimming took 6 bases from V and 6 from J, leaving 12 bases between them.

The CDR3 loop is CSVGQAGEKLFF. The CDR3 DNA sequence: TGCAGCGTTGGACAGGCAGGGGAAAAACTGTTTTTT. The chain links TRBV29-1 to TRBJ1-4; tentatively, D is TRBD1 (6 bases). Trimming left V 4 bases short and J 8 bases short, with 11 bases between. Germline-derived CDR1 and CDR2 are SQVTM and ANQGSEA. The CDR3 sequence is 12 residues long.